The 18 T cell receptor beta chains given below trace back to one sample, sequenced in a study of blood T cell repertoires in COVID-19. Sequencing was performed with immunoSEQ multiplex PCR; in TCRdb, only in-frame clones are kept and a portion is missing. The sample gives 110,000 or so clones, 85% to 90% of which show up once; roughly 8% is in the top ten. Sequenced input: peripheral blood. These receptors all stem from a man aged 65 to 85 who had recovered from COVID-19.

The gene calls are TRBV28 and TRBJ2-7, with D perhaps TRBD2 (7 bases). The CDR3 runs 15 residues. Germline CDR1 reads MDHEN; CDR2 reads SYDVKM. V lost 0 bases to trimming and J lost 7 bases, with 16 bases between them. The CDR3 sequence is CASSLWVTGRGEQYF. CDR3 DNA sequence: TGTGCCAGCAGTTTATGGGTAACAGGGAGGGGAGAGCAGTACTTC.

The chain combines TRBV3-1 (or the pseudogene TRBV3-2) with TRBJ2-5; possibly TRBD1 for D (6 bases). The length of the CDR3 is 14 residues. Trimming removed 5 bases at V and 3 bases at J, with 13 bases between. Germline V CDR1 and CDR2: LGHDT, YNNKEL (reference sequence). For the CDR3, the DNA is TGTGCCAGCAGCTCCCGGACAGACAAAGAGACCCAGTACTTC. This sequence encodes CASSSRTDKETQYF.

This chain uses TRBV7-2 with TRBJ2-1, with TRBD1 matching over 8 bases. This CDR3 contains 14 residues. V dropped 5 bases and J dropped 6; count of bases not matched to a gene: 6. The germline CDR1 and CDR2 sequences are SGHTA and FQGNSA. The CDR3 nucleotides are TGTGCCAGCAGCCAGGGGGCGCGCTCCAATGAGCAGTTCTTC. Translation: CASSQGARSNEQFF.

This clone was seen more than once but under ten times. This chain joins TRBV7-9 and TRBJ2-5, with 13 bases lining up with TRBD2. Germline values: CDR1 SEHNR, CDR2 FQNEAQ (reference sequence). Trimming removed 5 bases from V and 4 bases from J; junction bases left unmatched: 7. The CDR3 is 16 amino acids. CDR3 loop: CASSPGLAGAGETQYF. The CDR3, as DNA: TGTGCCAGCAGCCCTGGACTAGCGGGGGCCGGAGAGACCCAGTACTTC. The full variable domain, with the rest looked up from reference TRBV7-9 and TRBJ2-5, is DTGVSQNPRHKITKRGQNVTFRCDPISEHNRLYWYRQTLGQGPEFLTYFQNEAQLEKSRLLSDRFSAERPKGSFSTLEIQRTEQGDSAMYLCASSPGLAGAGETQYFGPGTRLLVL.

V is TRBV11-1 and J is TRBJ1-1; TRBD1 aligns across 8 bases. V lost 6 bases to trimming and J lost 3 bases; unmatched junction nucleotides: 12. Germline V CDR1 and CDR2: SGHAT, FQDESV (reference sequence). The CDR3 covers 16 residues. The DNA of the CDR3 is TGTGCCAGCAGACAAATGGGTCCAGGGGGCTACACTGAAGCTTTCTTT. Protein sequence: CASRQMGPGGYTEAFF.

The chain is built from TRBV6-5 and TRBJ2-2; 10 bases are a match to TRBD1. The V and J ends lost 2 bases and 7 bases, in that order; junction bases with no gene match: 4. Germline V gene sequence: CDR1 MNHEY, CDR2 SVGAGI. This CDR3 has 15 amino acids. The CDR3 DNA reads TGTGCCAGCAGTTACCGGGACAGGGGCTTCGGGGAGCTGTTTTTT. Amino acid sequence: CASSYRDRGFGELFF.

The chain employs TRBV5-6 and TRBJ2-2, with D possibly matching TRBD2 (5 bases). Trimming took 1 base from V and 7 from J, leaving 20 bases between them. The CDR3 has 17 residues. Germline lookup yields CDR1 SGHDT and CDR2 YYEEEE. Here the CDR3 reads CASSLRETWPGNGELFF. The CDR3 bases are TGTGCCAGCAGCTTGCGTGAGACATGGCCCGGGAACGGGGAGCTGTTTTTT.

As DNA, the CDR3 is TGCAGTGCTAGTCCAGGTCCTGAGCAGTTCTTC. Translated: CSASPGPEQFF. The genes are TRBV20-1 and TRBJ2-1, with D unclear. Germline assignment: CDR1 DFQATT and CDR2 SNEGSKA (reference sequence). Between the trimmed V and J ends, which lost 3 bases and 9 bases, there was a span of 9 bases. The CDR3 consists of 11 residues.

The chain is built from TRBV15 and TRBJ2-7; 8 bases align to TRBD2. The CDR3 covers 18 residues. Trimming cost V 8 bases and J 0 bases; bases outside gene matches: 18. The germline V gene encodes CDR1 LNHNV and CDR2 YYDKDF (reference sequence). The CDR3 DNA is TGTGCCACCGGGCAACTAGCGGCCGGCCCTAGGAGCTCCTACGAGCAGTACTTC. Its translation: CATGQLAAGPRSSYEQYF.

The rearrangement links TRBV28 to TRBJ2-7, with D hard to call. Germline CDR1 and CDR2: MDHEN and SYDVKM. CDR3 length: 14 residues. Trimming shortened V by 3 bases and J by 6 bases, and 15 bases separated the two germline ends. DNA for the CDR3: TGTGCCAGCAGTTTCGGCGCGGCCTCGAGCGAGCAGTACTTC. Its translation is CASSFGAASSEQYF.

The CDR3 loop reads CASSPWSRDGELFF. CDR3 DNA sequence: TGTGCCAGCTCACCATGGTCTCGGGACGGGGAGCTGTTTTTT. The rearrangement uses TRBV18 and TRBJ2-2; tentative D call: TRBD2 (5 bases). The CDR3 loop spans 14 amino acids. The V gene lost 2 bases and the J gene lost 7 bases, with 11 bases spanning the gap. CDR1 and CDR2 from the germline V gene are KGHSH and LQKENI. The complete variable domain, with remaining parts taken from reference TRBV18 and TRBJ2-2, reads NAGVMQNPRHLVRRRGQEARLRCSPMKGHSHVYWYRQLPEEGLKFMVYLQKENIIDESGMPKERFSAEFPKEGPSILRIQQVVRGDSAAYFCASSPWSRDGELFFGEGSRLTVL.

This chain uses TRBV5-1 with TRBJ1-3; the match to TRBD1 covers 7 bases. V shed 0 bases, J shed 4 bases, and the junction held 7 bases outside the gene matches. Germline V gene lookup returns CDR1 SGHRS and CDR2 YFSETQ. The CDR3 runs to 16 residues. The CDR3 is CASSLVAAGGGNTIYF. CDR3 bases: TGCGCCAGCAGCTTGGTCGCGGCAGGGGGAGGAAACACCATATATTTT.

The chain joins TRBV7-9 to TRBJ1-6, with D hard to call. This CDR3 spans 13 amino acids. V was trimmed by 1 base and J by 9 bases, leaving 7 bases between them. The germline V gene encodes CDR1 SEHNR and CDR2 FQNEAQ (reference sequence). CDR3 DNA sequence: TGTGCCAGCAGCTTAGGATACGGTTCACCCCTCCACTTT. Encoded protein: CASSLGYGSPLHF.

CDR3 protein: CASSFLRDSYNEQFF. Written as DNA, the CDR3 is TGTGCCAGCAGCTTCTTGCGGGATTCGTACAATGAGCAGTTCTTC. The chain has TRBV7-2 and TRBJ2-1; perhaps TRBD2 as D (6 bases). V lost 3 bases, J lost 4 bases, and 13 bases lay in between. Germline loops: CDR1 SGHTA, CDR2 FQGNSA. The CDR3 spans 15 residues.

CDR3 residues: CATKTLDTEAFF. In DNA, the CDR3 is TGTGCCACCAAGACACTCGATACTGAAGCTTTCTTT. V and J are TRBV28 and TRBJ1-1; D gene uncertain. The CDR3 contains 12 residues. In germline, CDR1 is MDHEN, CDR2 SYDVKM. Trimming removed 10 bases from V and 5 bases from J, with 14 bases in between.

This clone was counted a single time. The rearrangement joins TRBV29-1 to TRBJ2-1; possible D gene TRBD2, 6 bases. V lost 1 base and J 10 bases, leaving 14 bases between the germline ends. The CDR3 length is 13 residues. Per the germline V gene, CDR1 is SQVTM and CDR2 is ANQGSEA. The CDR3 sequence: CSVEVVGGGEQFF. In nucleotides, the CDR3 is TGCAGCGTTGAAGTGGTTGGGGGAGGCGAGCAGTTCTTC.

V gene TRBV7-8 combines with J gene TRBJ2-1; TRBD2 aligns across 12 bases. Unmatched junction bases numbered 12, after V lost 0 bases and J lost 0 bases. The germline V gene has CDR1 SGHVS and CDR2 FQNEAQ. The CDR3 length is 21 residues. This CDR3 reads CASSLALAGGGTGISYNEQFF. The CDR3 DNA reads TGTGCCAGCAGCTTAGCACTAGCGGGAGGTGGGACCGGGATCTCCTACAATGAGCAGTTCTTC.

The chain carries TRBV5-1 and TRBJ1-5; a weak D match, TRBD1 (6 bases). CDR3 length equals 16 residues. Germline V gene lookup returns CDR1 SGHRS and CDR2 YFSETQ. V was trimmed by 4 bases and J by 7 bases, leaving 21 bases between them. The CDR3 is CASSTDPLGGGQPQHF. In DNA form, the CDR3 reads TGCGCCAGCAGCACCGACCCCCTAGGGGGGGGGCAGCCCCAGCATTTT. Looking up the rest from reference TRBV5-1 and TRBJ1-5 gives the full variable domain: KAGVTQTPRYLIKTRGQQVTLSCSPISGHRSVSWYQQTPGQGLQFLFEYFSETQRNKGNFPGRFSGRQFSNSRSEMNVSTLELGDSALYLCASSTDPLGGGQPQHFGDGTRLSIL.